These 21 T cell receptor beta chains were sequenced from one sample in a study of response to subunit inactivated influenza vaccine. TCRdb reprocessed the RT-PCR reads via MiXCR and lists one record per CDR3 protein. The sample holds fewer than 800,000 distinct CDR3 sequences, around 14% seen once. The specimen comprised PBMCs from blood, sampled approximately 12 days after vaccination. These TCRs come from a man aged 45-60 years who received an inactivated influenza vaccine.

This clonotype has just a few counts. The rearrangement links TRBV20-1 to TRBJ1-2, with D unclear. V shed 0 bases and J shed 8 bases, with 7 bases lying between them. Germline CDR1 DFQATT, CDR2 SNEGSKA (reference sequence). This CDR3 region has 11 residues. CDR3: CSARDDGGYTF. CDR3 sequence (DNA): TGCAGTGCTAGAGACGACGGGGGCTACACCTTC.

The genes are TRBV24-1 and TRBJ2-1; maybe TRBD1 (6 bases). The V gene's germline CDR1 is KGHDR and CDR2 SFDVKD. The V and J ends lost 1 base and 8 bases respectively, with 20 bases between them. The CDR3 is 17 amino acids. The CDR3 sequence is CATSDFQSRGFDDEQFF. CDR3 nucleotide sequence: TGTGCCACCAGTGATTTTCAATCAAGGGGGTTCGACGATGAGCAGTTCTTC.

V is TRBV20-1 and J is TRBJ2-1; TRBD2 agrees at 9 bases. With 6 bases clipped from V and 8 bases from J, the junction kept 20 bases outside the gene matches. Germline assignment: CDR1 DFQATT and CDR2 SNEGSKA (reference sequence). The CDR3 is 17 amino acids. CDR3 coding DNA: TGCAGTGCCGTAGATAGGGGACTAGCACAGAGGGTGCATGAGCAGTTCTTC. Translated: CSAVDRGLAQRVHEQFF.

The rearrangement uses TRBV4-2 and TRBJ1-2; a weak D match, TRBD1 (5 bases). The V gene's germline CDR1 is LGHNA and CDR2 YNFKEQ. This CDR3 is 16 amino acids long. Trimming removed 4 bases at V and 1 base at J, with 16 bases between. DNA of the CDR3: TGTGCCAGCAGCCTCGCACAGGCCGGAGATAACTATGGCTACACCTTC. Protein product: CASSLAQAGDNYGYTF.

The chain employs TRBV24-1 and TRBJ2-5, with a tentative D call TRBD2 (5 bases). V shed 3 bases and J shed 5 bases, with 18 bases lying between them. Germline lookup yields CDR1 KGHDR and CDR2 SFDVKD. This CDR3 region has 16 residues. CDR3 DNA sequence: TGTGCCACCAGTGATCCAGGACTCGTACCCCTGGAGACCCAGTACTTC. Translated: CATSDPGLVPLETQYF.

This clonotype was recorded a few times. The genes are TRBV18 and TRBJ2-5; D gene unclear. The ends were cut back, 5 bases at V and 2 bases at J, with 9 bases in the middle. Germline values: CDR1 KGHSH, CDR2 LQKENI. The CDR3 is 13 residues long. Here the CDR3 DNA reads TGTGCCAGCTCAGTGACCGATCAAGAGACCCAGTACTTC. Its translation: CASSVTDQETQYF.

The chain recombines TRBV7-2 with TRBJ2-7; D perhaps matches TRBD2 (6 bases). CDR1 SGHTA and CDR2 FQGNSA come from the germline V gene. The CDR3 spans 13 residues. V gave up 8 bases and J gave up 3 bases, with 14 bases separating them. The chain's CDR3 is CASSPPAGYEQYF. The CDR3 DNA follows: TGTGCCAGCTCACCACCAGCGGGCTACGAGCAGTACTTC.

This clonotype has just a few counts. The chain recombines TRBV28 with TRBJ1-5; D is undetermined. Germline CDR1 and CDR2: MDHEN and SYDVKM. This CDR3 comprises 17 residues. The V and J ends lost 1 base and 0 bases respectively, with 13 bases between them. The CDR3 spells CASSLFDIFNSNQPQHF. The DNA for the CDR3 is TGTGCCAGCAGTTTATTTGACATCTTCAATAGCAATCAGCCCCAGCATTTT.

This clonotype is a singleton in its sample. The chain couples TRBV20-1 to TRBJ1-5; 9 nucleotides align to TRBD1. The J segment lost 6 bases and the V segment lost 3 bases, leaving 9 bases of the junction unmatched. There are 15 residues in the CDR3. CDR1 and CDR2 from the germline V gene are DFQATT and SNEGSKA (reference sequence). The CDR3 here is CSASLGQGRAQPQHF. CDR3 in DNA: TGCAGTGCTAGTTTGGGACAGGGCCGGGCTCAGCCCCAGCATTTT.

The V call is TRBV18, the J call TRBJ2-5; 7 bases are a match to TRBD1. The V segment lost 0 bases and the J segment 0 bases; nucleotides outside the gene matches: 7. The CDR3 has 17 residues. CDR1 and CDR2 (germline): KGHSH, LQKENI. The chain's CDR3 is CASSPPIGGSYQETQYF. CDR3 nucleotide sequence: TGTGCCAGCTCACCACCGATAGGGGGCTCTTACCAAGAGACCCAGTACTTC.

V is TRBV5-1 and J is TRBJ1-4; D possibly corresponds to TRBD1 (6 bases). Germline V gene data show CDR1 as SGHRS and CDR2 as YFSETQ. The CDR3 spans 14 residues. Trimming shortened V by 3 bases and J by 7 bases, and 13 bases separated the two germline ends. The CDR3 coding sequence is TGCGCCAGCAGCTCCGGGACAAGAAGTGAAAAACTGTTTTTT. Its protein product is CASSSGTRSEKLFF.

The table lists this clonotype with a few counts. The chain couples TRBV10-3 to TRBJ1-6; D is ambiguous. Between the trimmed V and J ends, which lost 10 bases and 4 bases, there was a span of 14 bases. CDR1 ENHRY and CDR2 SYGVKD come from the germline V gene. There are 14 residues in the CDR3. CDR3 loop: CATAPTKYNSPLHF. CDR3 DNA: TGTGCCACCGCACCAACGAAATATAATTCACCCCTCCACTTT.

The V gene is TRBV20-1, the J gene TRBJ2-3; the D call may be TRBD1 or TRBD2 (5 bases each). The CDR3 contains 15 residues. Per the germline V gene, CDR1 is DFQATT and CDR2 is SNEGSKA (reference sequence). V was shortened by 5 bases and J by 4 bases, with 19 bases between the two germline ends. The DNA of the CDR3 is TGCAGTGCTGTCCGGGGCGGGCGGGTTTCAGATACGCAGTATTTT. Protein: CSAVRGGRVSDTQYF.

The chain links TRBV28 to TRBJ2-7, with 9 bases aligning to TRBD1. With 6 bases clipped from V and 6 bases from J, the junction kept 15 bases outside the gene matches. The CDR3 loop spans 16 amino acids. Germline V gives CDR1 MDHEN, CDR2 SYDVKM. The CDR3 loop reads CASSSLSGTGNAEQYF. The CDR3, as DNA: TGTGCCAGCAGCTCTCTCTCCGGGACAGGGAACGCCGAGCAGTACTTC.

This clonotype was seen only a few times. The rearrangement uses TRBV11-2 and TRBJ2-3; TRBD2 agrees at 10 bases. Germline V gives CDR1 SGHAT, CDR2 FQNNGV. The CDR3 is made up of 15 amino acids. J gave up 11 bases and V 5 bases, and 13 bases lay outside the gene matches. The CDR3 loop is CASSPKNQLAGKQYF. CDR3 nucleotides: TGTGCCAGCAGCCCAAAAAATCAACTAGCGGGGAAGCAGTATTTT.

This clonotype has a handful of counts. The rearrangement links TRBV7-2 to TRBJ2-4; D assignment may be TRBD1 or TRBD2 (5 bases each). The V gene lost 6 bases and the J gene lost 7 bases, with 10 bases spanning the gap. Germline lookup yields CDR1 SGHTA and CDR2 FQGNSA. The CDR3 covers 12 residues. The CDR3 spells CASSPGTNIQYF. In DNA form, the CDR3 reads TGTGCCAGCAGTCCCGGGACCAACATTCAGTACTTC.

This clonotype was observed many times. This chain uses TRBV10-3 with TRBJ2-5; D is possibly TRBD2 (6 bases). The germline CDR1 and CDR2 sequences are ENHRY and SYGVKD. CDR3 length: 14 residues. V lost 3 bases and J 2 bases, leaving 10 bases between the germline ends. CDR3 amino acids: CAISDWRVQETQYF. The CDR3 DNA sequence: TGTGCCATCAGTGATTGGAGGGTACAAGAGACCCAGTACTTC.

CDR3 sequence: CASSPPTRRGAEAFF. CDR3 DNA sequence: TGTGCCAGCAGCCCGCCGACTCGTCGGGGGGCTGAAGCTTTCTTT. The rearrangement joins TRBV7-2 to TRBJ1-1, with D maybe TRBD1 (5 bases). The CDR3 runs to 15 residues. Per germline, CDR1 SGHTA and CDR2 FQGNSA. Trimming left V 5 bases short and J 6 bases short, with 19 bases between.

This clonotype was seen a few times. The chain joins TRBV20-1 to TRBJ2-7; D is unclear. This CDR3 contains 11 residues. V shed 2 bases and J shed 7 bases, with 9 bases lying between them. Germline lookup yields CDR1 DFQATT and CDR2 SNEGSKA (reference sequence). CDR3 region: CSARQNQEQYF. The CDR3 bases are TGCAGTGCTAGACAGAACCAGGAGCAGTACTTC.

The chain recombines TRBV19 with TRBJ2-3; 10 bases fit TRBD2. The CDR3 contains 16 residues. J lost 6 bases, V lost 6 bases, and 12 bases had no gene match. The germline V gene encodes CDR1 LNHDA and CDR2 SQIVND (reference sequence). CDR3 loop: CASSIQGTSVSDTQYF. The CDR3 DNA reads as TGTGCCAGTAGCATTCAAGGGACTAGCGTTTCCGATACGCAGTATTTT.

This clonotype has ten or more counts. The CDR3 sequence: CASRGGRGGGRETQYF. The DNA for the CDR3 is TGCGCCAGCAGGGGCGGTAGAGGCGGGGGGCGGGAGACCCAGTACTTC. The chain uses TRBV4-1 and TRBJ2-5, with 8 bases identical to TRBD2. Germline-derived CDR1 and CDR2 are MGHRA and YSYEKL. There are 16 residues in the CDR3. With V trimmed by 6 bases and J by 5 bases, 14 bases remained unmatched.